This is a list of T cell receptor beta chains from one sample in a study of blood T cell repertoires in COVID-19. Profiled with immunoSEQ multiplex PCR; TCRdb holds only in-frame clones, not every one. The repertoire holds 200,000 to 300,000 clones, with about nine tenths as singletons. What was sequenced was peripheral blood. All receptors come from a woman aged 40 to 50 who had recovered from COVID-19. Each CDR3 is given with its conserved first and last residue. Fields, in order: CDR3 protein, CDR3 DNA, clone size, V gene, CDR3 length, D gene, J gene. The D gene is left open where the match is weak. Size values are once, few and many counts, or a class for expanded clones, and some rows have none.

cdr3_aa: CASSYSGTSGDLYNEQFF
cdr3_nt: TGTGCCAGCAGTTACTCTGGGACTAGCGGGGACCTCTACAATGAGCAGTTCTTC
clone_size: NA
v_call: TRBV6-2/TRBV6-3
cdr3_length: 18
d_call: TRBD2
j_call: TRBJ2-1

cdr3_aa: CASSPVRETQYF
cdr3_nt: TGCGCCAGCAGCCCGGTTCGGGAGACCCAGTACTTC
clone_size: NA
v_call: TRBV5-1
cdr3_length: 12
d_call: NA
j_call: TRBJ2-5

cdr3_aa: CSVEGGQVEKLFF
cdr3_nt: TGCAGCGTTGAAGGGGGACAAGTTGAAAAACTGTTTTTT
clone_size: NA
v_call: TRBV29-1
cdr3_length: 13
d_call: NA
j_call: TRBJ1-4

cdr3_aa: CASSASTGNYGYTF
cdr3_nt: TGTGCCAGCAGCGCATCGACAGGGAACTATGGCTACACCTTC
clone_size: NA
v_call: TRBV9
cdr3_length: 14
d_call: TRBD1
j_call: TRBJ1-2

cdr3_aa: CASSPGTGLNTEAFF
cdr3_nt: TGCGCCAGCAGCCCAGGGACAGGATTGAACACTGAAGCTTTCTTT
clone_size: NA
v_call: TRBV4-1
cdr3_length: 15
d_call: TRBD1
j_call: TRBJ1-1

cdr3_aa: CSASTGANYGYTF
cdr3_nt: TGCAGTGCTAGTACCGGAGCTAACTATGGCTACACCTTC
clone_size: NA
v_call: TRBV20-1
cdr3_length: 13
d_call: NA
j_call: TRBJ1-2

cdr3_aa: CASSREPGQGSQSYGYTF
cdr3_nt: TGCGCCAGCAGCCGCGAACCGGGACAGGGGTCTCAATCCTATGGCTACACCTTC
clone_size: NA
v_call: TRBV4-1
cdr3_length: 18
d_call: TRBD1
j_call: TRBJ1-2

cdr3_aa: CASSVAFGGHYGYTF
cdr3_nt: TGTGCCAGCAGCGTAGCTTTTGGAGGCCACTATGGCTACACCTTC
clone_size: NA
v_call: TRBV9
cdr3_length: 15
d_call: NA
j_call: TRBJ1-2

cdr3_aa: CASSIFYEQYF
cdr3_nt: TGTGCCAGCAGTATCTTTTACGAGCAGTACTTC
clone_size: NA
v_call: TRBV2
cdr3_length: 11
d_call: NA
j_call: TRBJ2-7

cdr3_aa: CASSSGTGGYEQYF
cdr3_nt: TGTGCCAGCAGCTCCGGGACAGGGGGGTACGAGCAGTACTTC
clone_size: once
v_call: TRBV7-9
cdr3_length: 14
d_call: TRBD1
j_call: TRBJ2-7

cdr3_aa: CASRQNQGIGEKLFF
cdr3_nt: TGTGCCAGCAGACAGAACCAGGGCATAGGGGAAAAACTGTTTTTT
clone_size: NA
v_call: TRBV7-8
cdr3_length: 15
d_call: NA
j_call: TRBJ1-4

cdr3_aa: CASSLVRGESYEQYF
cdr3_nt: TGTGCCAGCAGCTTAGTGCGCGGGGAGTCCTACGAGCAGTACTTC
clone_size: NA
v_call: TRBV11-1
cdr3_length: 15
d_call: NA
j_call: TRBJ2-7

cdr3_aa: CASSQDGTDREDSYGYTF
cdr3_nt: TGCGCCAGCAGCCAAGATGGGACGGACAGGGAGGATAGCTATGGCTACACCTTC
clone_size: NA
v_call: TRBV4-3
cdr3_length: 18
d_call: TRBD1
j_call: TRBJ1-2

cdr3_aa: CASSQEAATWNEQFF
cdr3_nt: TGTGCCAGCAGCCAAGAAGCGGCCACTTGGAATGAGCAGTTCTTC
clone_size: NA
v_call: TRBV3-1/TRBV3-2
cdr3_length: 15
d_call: NA
j_call: TRBJ2-1

cdr3_aa: CAWSVVGGPLEPQHF
cdr3_nt: TGTGCCTGGAGTGTGGTAGGGGGACCCTTGGAGCCCCAGCATTTT
clone_size: few
v_call: TRBV30
cdr3_length: 15
d_call: NA
j_call: TRBJ1-5

cdr3_aa: CASSEHGRKGEAFF
cdr3_nt: TGTGCCAGCAGCGAACATGGGAGAAAGGGTGAAGCTTTCTTT
clone_size: NA
v_call: TRBV9
cdr3_length: 14
d_call: NA
j_call: TRBJ1-1

cdr3_aa: CASSEARGNINEQFF
cdr3_nt: TGTGCCAGCAGTGAAGCGCGGGGGAACATCAATGAGCAGTTCTTC
clone_size: few
v_call: TRBV2
cdr3_length: 15
d_call: TRBD2
j_call: TRBJ2-1

cdr3_aa: CASSKATPGTGFISTNEKLFF
cdr3_nt: TGTGCCAGCAGCAAAGCGACCCCCGGGACAGGGTTTATTTCAACTAATGAAAAACTGTTTTTT
clone_size: NA
v_call: TRBV21-1
cdr3_length: 21
d_call: NA
j_call: TRBJ1-4

cdr3_aa: CASSLRHSGANVLTF
cdr3_nt: TGTGCCAGCAGCTTAAGACACTCTGGGGCCAACGTCCTGACTTTC
clone_size: NA
v_call: TRBV5-5
cdr3_length: 15
d_call: NA
j_call: TRBJ2-6

cdr3_aa: CASSHGQGETDTQYF
cdr3_nt: TGTGCCAGCAGTCACGGACAGGGAGAAACCGATACGCAGTATTTT
clone_size: NA
v_call: TRBV6-5
cdr3_length: 15
d_call: TRBD1
j_call: TRBJ2-3

cdr3_aa: CASSLEGVSNQPQHF
cdr3_nt: TGTGCCAGCAGTTTAGAGGGCGTAAGCAATCAGCCCCAGCATTTT
clone_size: NA
v_call: TRBV27
cdr3_length: 15
d_call: NA
j_call: TRBJ1-5

cdr3_aa: CAWSVKGGLGGYTF
cdr3_nt: TGTGCCTGGAGTGTAAAAGGGGGCTTGGGCGGCTACACCTTC
clone_size: NA
v_call: TRBV30
cdr3_length: 14
d_call: TRBD1
j_call: TRBJ1-2

cdr3_aa: CASTTTSGYSGANVLTF
cdr3_nt: TGTGCCAGTACCACCACTAGCGGTTACTCTGGGGCCAACGTCCTGACTTTC
clone_size: NA
v_call: TRBV19
cdr3_length: 17
d_call: TRBD2
j_call: TRBJ2-6

cdr3_aa: CASSYSAGAGYTF
cdr3_nt: TGTGCCAGCAGTTACTCGGCGGGGGCCGGCTACACCTTC
clone_size: NA
v_call: TRBV6-5
cdr3_length: 13
d_call: NA
j_call: TRBJ1-2